This T cell receptor beta chain was sequenced during a study of blood T cells in healthy people across ages. Study-wide context: Template switching recovered approximately one barcoded beta molecule for every two T cells. Broader study findings: There was a strong correlation between TCR beta diversity and naive T cell percentage. Older age went with lower TCR beta diversity per million T cells, in a roughly linear way. Versus aged donors, long-lived donors had higher diversity and more naive CD4+ cells.

The V gene lost 6 bases and the J gene lost 3 bases, with 17 bases spanning the gap. The CDR3 length is 15 residues. Germline CDR1 is DFQATT and CDR2 is SNEGSKA (reference sequence). A sample-barcoded 5' primer and a J-beta primer mix were used in a second PCR of roughly 6 to 12 cycles. One entry per CDR3 protein, called by TCRdb with MiXCR from the 5' RACE reads. This table holds approximately 800,000 distinct CDR3 sequences, about 34% found once. In regard to this clonotype: The target antigen is unknown.

The chain combines TRBV20-1 with TRBJ1-4; no definite D call. This sequence was found in a young man in good health. The sample comprised blood. CDR3 in amino acids: CSALPWGRANEKLFF. The DNA for the CDR3 is TGCAGTGCCCTACCCTGGGGTAGGGCTAATGAAAAACTGTTTTTT.